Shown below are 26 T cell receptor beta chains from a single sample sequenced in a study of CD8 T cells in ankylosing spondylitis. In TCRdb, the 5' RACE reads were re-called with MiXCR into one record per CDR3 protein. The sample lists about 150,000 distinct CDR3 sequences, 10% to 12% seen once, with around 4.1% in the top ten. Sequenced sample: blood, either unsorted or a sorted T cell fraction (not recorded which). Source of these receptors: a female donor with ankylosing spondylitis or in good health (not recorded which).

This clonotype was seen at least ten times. The CDR3 coding sequence is TGTGCCAGCAGCTTGTTTAGCGGGATTGAGACCCAGTACTTC. Translated, it gives CASSLFSGIETQYF. The genes are TRBV5-6 and TRBJ2-5; 8 bases align to TRBD2. Germline assignment: CDR1 SGHDT and CDR2 YYEEEE. This CDR3 region has 14 residues. V gave up 1 base and J gave up 5 bases; unmatched junction bases: 4.

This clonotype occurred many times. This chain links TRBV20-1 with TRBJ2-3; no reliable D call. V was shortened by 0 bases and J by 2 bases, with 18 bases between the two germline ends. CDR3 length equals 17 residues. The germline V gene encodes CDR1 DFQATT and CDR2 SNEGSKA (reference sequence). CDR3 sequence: CSARDQERADNTDTQYF. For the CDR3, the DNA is TGCAGTGCTAGAGATCAAGAAAGGGCGGATAACACAGATACGCAGTATTTT.

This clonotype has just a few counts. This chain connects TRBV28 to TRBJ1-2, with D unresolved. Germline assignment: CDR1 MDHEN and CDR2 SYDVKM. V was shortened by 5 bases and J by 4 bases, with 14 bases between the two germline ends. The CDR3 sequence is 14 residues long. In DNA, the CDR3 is TGTGCCAGCAGTCCACGCGGGGTTTTCTATGGCTACACCTTC. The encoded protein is CASSPRGVFYGYTF.

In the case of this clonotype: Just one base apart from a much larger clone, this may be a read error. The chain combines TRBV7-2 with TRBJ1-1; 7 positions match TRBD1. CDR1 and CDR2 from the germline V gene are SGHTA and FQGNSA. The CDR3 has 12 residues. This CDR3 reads CVSSRQGGGAFF. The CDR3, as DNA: TGTGTCAGCAGCCGACAGGGCGGGGGAGCTTTCTTT.

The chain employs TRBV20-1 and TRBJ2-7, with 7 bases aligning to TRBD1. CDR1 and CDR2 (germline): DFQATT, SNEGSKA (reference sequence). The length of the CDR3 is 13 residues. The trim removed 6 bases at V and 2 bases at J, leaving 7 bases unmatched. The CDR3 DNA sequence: TGCAGTGCGCGATGGGACAGAGCCTACGAGCAGTACTTC. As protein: CSARWDRAYEQYF.

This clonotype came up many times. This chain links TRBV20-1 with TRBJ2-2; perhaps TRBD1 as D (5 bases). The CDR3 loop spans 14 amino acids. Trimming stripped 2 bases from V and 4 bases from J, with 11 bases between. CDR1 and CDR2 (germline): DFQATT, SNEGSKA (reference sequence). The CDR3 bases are TGCAGTGCTAGAACCATAGGGGTCACCGGGGAGCTGTTTTTT. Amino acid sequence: CSARTIGVTGELFF.

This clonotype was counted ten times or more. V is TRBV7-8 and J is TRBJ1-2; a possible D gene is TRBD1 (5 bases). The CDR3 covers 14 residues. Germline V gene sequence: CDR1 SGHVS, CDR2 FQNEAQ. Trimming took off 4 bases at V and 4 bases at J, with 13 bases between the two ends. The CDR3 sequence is CASSSGLPSYGYTF. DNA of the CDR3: TGTGCCAGCAGCTCGGGACTTCCGAGCTATGGCTACACCTTC. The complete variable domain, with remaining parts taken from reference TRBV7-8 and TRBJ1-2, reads GAGVSQSPRYKVAKRGQDVALRCDPISGHVSLFWYQQALGQGPEFLTYFQNEAQLDKSGLPSDRFFAERPEGSVSTLKIQRTQQEDSAVYLCASSSGLPSYGYTFGSGTRLTVV.

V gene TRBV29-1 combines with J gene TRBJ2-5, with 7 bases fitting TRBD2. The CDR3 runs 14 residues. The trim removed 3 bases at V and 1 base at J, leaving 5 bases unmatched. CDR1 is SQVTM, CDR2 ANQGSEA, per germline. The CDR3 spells CSVDPSSGQETQYF. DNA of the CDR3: TGCAGCGTTGACCCTTCTAGCGGCCAAGAGACCCAGTACTTC.

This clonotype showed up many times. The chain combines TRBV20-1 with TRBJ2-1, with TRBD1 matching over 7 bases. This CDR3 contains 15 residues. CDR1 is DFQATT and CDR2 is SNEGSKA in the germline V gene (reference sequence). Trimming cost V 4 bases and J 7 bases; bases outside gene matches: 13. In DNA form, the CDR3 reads TGCAGTGCTATCCCAGGGGACAGTTTCGGAAATGAGCAGTTCTTC. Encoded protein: CSAIPGDSFGNEQFF.

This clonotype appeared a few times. The DNA for the CDR3 is TGTGCCAGCAGTTTATTCTTCCCCCGTACCGGGACAGGGGGCGGCGAGCAGTACTTC. Encoded protein: CASSLFFPRTGTGGGEQYF. The chain carries TRBV28 and TRBJ2-7; 12 nucleotides agree with TRBD1. Trimming removed 1 base from V and 6 bases from J; junction bases left unmatched: 16. CDR1 MDHEN and CDR2 SYDVKM come from the germline V gene. CDR3 size: 19 residues. Based on the CDR3 plus reference TRBV28 and TRBJ2-7, the full variable domain is DVKVTQSSRYLVKRTGEKVFLECVQDMDHENMFWYRQDPGLGLRLIYFSYDVKMKEKGDIPEGYSVSREKKERFSLILESASTNQTSMYLCASSLFFPRTGTGGGEQYFGPGTRLTVT.

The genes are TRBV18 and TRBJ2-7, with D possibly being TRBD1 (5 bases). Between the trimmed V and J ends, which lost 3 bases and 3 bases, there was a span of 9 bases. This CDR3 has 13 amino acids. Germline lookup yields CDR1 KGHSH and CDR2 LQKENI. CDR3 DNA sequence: TGTGCCAGCTCACCGAAACAGGACTACGAGCAGTACTTC. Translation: CASSPKQDYEQYF.

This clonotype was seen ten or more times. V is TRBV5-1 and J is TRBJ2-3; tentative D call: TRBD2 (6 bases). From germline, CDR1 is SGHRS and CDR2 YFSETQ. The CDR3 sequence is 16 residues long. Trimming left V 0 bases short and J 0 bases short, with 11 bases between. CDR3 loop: CASSLVAGPSTDTQYF. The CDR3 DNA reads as TGCGCCAGCAGCTTGGTTGCGGGACCCAGCACAGATACGCAGTATTTT.

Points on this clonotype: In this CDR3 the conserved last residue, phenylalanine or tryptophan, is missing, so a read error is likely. DNA of the CDR3: TGTGCCAGCAGTTTTAGGTCGATTAAAAACCGTGAGCAGTACCTC. This codes for CASSFRSIKNREQYL. V usage is TRBV28 and J usage is TRBJ2-7, with D unresolved. In germline, CDR1 is MDHEN, CDR2 SYDVKM. The CDR3 length is 15 residues. Trimming stripped 3 bases from V and 7 bases from J, with 19 bases between.

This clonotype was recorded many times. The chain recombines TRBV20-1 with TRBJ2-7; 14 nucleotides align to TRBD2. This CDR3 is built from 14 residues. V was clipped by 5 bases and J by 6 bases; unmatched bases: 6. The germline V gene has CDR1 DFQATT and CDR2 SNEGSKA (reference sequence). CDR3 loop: CSAFGLAGGGEQYF. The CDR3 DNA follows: TGCAGTGCTTTCGGACTAGCGGGAGGAGGCGAGCAGTACTTC.

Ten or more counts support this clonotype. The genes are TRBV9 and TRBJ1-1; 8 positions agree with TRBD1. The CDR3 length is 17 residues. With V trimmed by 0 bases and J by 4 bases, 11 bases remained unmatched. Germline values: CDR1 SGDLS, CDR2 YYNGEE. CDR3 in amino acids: CASSVDGANRGSTEAFF. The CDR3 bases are TGTGCCAGCAGCGTAGACGGAGCTAACAGGGGGAGCACTGAAGCTTTCTTT.

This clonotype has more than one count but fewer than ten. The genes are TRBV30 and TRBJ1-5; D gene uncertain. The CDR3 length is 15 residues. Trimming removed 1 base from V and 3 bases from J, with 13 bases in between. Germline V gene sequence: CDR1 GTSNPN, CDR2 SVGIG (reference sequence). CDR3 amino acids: CAWSGEDMPNQPQHF. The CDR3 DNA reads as TGTGCCTGGAGTGGGGAAGATATGCCCAATCAGCCCCAGCATTTT.

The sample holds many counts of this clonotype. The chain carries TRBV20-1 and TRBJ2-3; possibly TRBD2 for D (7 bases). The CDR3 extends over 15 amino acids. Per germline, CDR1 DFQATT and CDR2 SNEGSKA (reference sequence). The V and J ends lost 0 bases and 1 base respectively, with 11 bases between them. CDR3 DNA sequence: TGCAGTGCTAGAGAGTTGCGGGGGCGCACAGATACGCAGTATTTT. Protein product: CSARELRGRTDTQYF.

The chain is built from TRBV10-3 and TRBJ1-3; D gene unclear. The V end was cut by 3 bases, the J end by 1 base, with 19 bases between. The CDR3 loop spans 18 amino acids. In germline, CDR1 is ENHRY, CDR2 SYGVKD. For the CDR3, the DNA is TGTGCCATCAGTGACCCAGCGGTGGGCAGGCCTTCTGGAAACACCATATATTTT. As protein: CAISDPAVGRPSGNTIYF.

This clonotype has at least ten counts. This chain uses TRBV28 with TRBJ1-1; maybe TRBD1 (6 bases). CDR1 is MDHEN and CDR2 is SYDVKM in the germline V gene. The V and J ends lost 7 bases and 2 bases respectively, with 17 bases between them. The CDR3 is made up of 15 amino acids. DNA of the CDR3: TGTGCCAGCAACTCGGAAGGGGGGGGAAACACTGAAGCTTTCTTT. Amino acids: CASNSEGGGNTEAFF.

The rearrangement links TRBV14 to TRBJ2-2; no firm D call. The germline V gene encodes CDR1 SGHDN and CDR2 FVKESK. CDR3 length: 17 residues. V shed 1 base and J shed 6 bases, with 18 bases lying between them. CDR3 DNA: TGTGCCAGCAGCCAAGGTGTTGAGACACCCCTCGCCGGGGAGCTGTTTTTT. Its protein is CASSQGVETPLAGELFF.

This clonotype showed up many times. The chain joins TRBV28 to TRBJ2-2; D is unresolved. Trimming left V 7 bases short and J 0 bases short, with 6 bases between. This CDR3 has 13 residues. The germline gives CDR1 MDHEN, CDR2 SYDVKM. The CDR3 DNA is TGTGCCAGCAAATCCTCGAACACCGGGGAGCTGTTTTTT. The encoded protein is CASKSSNTGELFF.

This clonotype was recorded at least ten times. The CDR3, as DNA: TGCGCCTCCTCCTTGGGTGCTAGCGGGACTTCAGATACGCAGTATTTT. As protein: CASSLGASGTSDTQYF. This chain uses TRBV5-1 with TRBJ2-3, with 9 bases lining up with TRBD2. CDR3 length equals 16 residues. The V gene's germline CDR1 is SGHRS and CDR2 YFSETQ. Trimming took 10 bases from V and 4 from J; bases not matched to a gene: 16.

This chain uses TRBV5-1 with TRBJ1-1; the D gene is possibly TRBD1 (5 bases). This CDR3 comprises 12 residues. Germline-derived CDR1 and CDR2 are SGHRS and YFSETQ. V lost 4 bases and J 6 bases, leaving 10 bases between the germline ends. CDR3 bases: TGCGCCAGCAGCGCCAGGGACGCTGAAGCTTTCTTT. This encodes CASSARDAEAFF.

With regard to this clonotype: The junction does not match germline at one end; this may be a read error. The CDR3 DNA follows: TGTGCCAACAGTGAGTCGGCGAACACCGGGGAGCTGTTTTTT. It is translated as CANSESANTGELFF. The rearrangement links TRBV10-3 to TRBJ2-2; D is ambiguous. Germline values: CDR1 ENHRY, CDR2 SYGVKD. CDR3 length equals 14 residues.

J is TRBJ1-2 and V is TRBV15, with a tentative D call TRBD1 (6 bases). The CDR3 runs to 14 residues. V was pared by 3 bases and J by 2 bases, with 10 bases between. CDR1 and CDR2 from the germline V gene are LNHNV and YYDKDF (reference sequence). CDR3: CATSSPDRNYGYTF. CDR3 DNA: TGTGCCACCAGCAGCCCCGACAGGAACTATGGCTACACCTTC.

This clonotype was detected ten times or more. CDR3 sequence reads: CASSQDPGPYEQYF. In nucleotides, the CDR3 is TGCGCCAGCAGCCAAGATCCAGGGCCCTACGAGCAGTACTTC. This rearrangement joins TRBV4-1 to TRBJ2-7; maybe TRBD1 (5 bases). The CDR3 is 14 residues long. Germline loops: CDR1 MGHRA, CDR2 YSYEKL. The V and J ends lost 0 bases and 2 bases respectively, with 8 bases between them.